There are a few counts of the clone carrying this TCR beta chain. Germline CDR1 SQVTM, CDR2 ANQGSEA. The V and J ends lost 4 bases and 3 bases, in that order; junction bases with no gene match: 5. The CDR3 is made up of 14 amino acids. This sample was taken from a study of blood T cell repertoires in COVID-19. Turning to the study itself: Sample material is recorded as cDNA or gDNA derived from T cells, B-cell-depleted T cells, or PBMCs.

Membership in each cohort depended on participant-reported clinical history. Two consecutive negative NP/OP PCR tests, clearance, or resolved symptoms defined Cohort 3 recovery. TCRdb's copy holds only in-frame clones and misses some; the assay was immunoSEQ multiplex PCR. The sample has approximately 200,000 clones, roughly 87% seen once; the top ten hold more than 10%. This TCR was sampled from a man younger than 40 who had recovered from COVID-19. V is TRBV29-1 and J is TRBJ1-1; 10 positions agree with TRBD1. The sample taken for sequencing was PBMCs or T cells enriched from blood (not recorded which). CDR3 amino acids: CSVGTGGGYTEAFF. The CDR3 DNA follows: TGCAGCGTTGGGACAGGGGGTGGGTACACTGAAGCTTTCTTT.